This paragraph reports one TCR beta chain. The antigen is undetermined. The sample comes from a study of cytomegalovirus exposure and HLA in healthy donors. Clones were read by immunoSEQ multiplex PCR, and TCRdb kept only the in-frame ones, dropping some. Of tens of thousands of clones in the sample, 90% to 95% are singletons; the top ten hold 2.2%. Points from the study as a whole: The tendency of first-cohort TCR clusters to co-occur in the approximately 120 validation repertoires was identified by a subsequent analysis.

The receptor was isolated from a woman in her 30s in good health and CMV-seronegative. Sequenced input: PBMCs.

The CDR3 coding sequence is TGTGCCAGCAGCGTATCGGCGGGCCTGAATGAGCAGTTCTTC. It translates to CASSVSAGLNEQFF. J is TRBJ2-1 and V is TRBV9, with a possible D match to TRBD2 (5 bases). V lost 1 base, J lost 7 bases, and 12 bases lay in between. Germline values: CDR1 SGDLS, CDR2 YYNGEE. The CDR3 runs 14 residues.